The present T cell receptor beta chain was sequenced within a study of T cell changes during pregnancy in multiple sclerosis. Method: immunoSEQ multiplex PCR; TCRdb's copy keeps in-frame clones and lacks some. The data show tens of thousands of clones, with roughly 93% seen just once and more than 0.9% held by the top ten. The CDR3 has 13 residues. V shed 4 bases and J shed 6 bases, with 10 bases lying between them. Per the germline V gene, CDR1 is SGHNT and CDR2 is YENEEA. The sequence was obtained from a female donor with multiple sclerosis, enrolled in a pregnancy study. Specimen: peripheral blood, collected in the first trimester of pregnancy. V is TRBV11-3 and J is TRBJ2-1; D is perhaps TRBD2 (5 bases). Here the CDR3 DNA reads TGTGCCAGCAGCTCGATCGAGGGCAATGAGCAGTTCTTC. It translates to CASSSIEGNEQFF.